This TCR beta chain was captured by sequencing in a study of T-cell memory formation after mild COVID-19. Study-wide findings and caveats: Mostly located in CM and EM were contracting CD4+ clones, with contracting CD8+ clones located in EMRA. Later expanders leaned CD4+, whereas day 15 to 85 contracting clones were balanced CD4/CD8.

Many counts were recorded for this clonotype. Its cognate antigen is unknown. Constant-segment primers and 5'RACE yielded cDNA libraries for TCR alpha and TCR beta, each carrying sample barcodes and UMIs. One entry per CDR3 protein results from TCRdb running MiXCR on the 5' RACE reads. This sample has 300,000 to 400,000 distinct CDR3 sequences, with 13% to 15% found just once. Sequenced input: PBMCs or a T cell subset sorted from them (not recorded which). The clonotype comes from a young man who had mild COVID-19 (a few samples of this study predate the infection). Cell type and time point are not known.

The CDR3 loop is CATGSANTGELFF. The CDR3 DNA is TGTGCCACTGGGTCGGCCAACACCGGGGAGCTGTTTTTT. V gene TRBV27 combines with J gene TRBJ2-2; D uncertain. The ends were cut back, 10 bases at V and 2 bases at J, with 11 bases in the middle. CDR1 MNHEY and CDR2 SMNVEV come from the germline V gene (reference sequence). This CDR3 is built from 13 residues.